Detailed here is one TCR beta chain. The entry originates in a study of blood T cell repertoires in COVID-19. Background on the study: Samples representing acute and convalescent COVID-19 were sourced from the United States, Italy and Spain. T cells, B-cell-depleted T cells, or PBMCs supplied cDNA or gDNA.

Germline V gives CDR1 MNHEY, CDR2 SVGAGI. Trimming cost V 4 bases and J 9 bases; bases outside gene matches: 3. The CDR3 has 13 residues. Study processing details: Reference gene primer amplification in the assay estimated nucleated cell counts. Assay: immunoSEQ multiplex PCR; the TCRdb copy retains only in-frame clones and omits some. V and J calls plus clone size are reproduced from that table; the DNA served to infer D and trimming. The sample records roughly 200,000 clones, around 87% being singletons. Source material: peripheral blood. This sequence was found in a man aged 45-65 years with acute or convalescent COVID-19. The chain recombines TRBV6-5 with TRBJ1-6, with 7 bases aligning to TRBD1. CDR3 DNA: TGTGCCAGCAGTTTGGGGACAGCTTCACCCCTCCACTTT. It is translated as CASSLGTASPLHF.